Listed below are T cell receptor beta chains from one sample, sequenced in a study of blood T cells in healthy people across ages. TCRdb passed the 5' RACE reads through MiXCR, listing each CDR3 protein once. This sample has about 1,000,000 distinct CDR3 sequences, with around 43% found just once. The specimen sequenced was blood. All receptors come from an older woman in good health. CDR3s include the opening cysteine and the closing phenylalanine or tryptophan. D genes are given only for firm matches. Clone size is given for some rows only: seen once, a few or many times, or a class if the clone is expanded.

V: TRBV5-5; J: TRBJ2-1; D: NA; size: once; DNA: TGTGCCAGCAGCTTGGTGGGTAGTCTGGGTGAGCAGTTCTTC; CDR3: CASSLVGSLGEQFF
V: TRBV29-1; J: TRBJ1-2; D: NA; size: few; DNA: TGCAGCGTTGAGAGAAGGGGGGACTATGGCTACACCTTC; CDR3: CSVERRGDYGYTF
V: TRBV10-3; J: TRBJ1-4; D: TRBD1; size: many; DNA: TGTGCCATCTCCCCGGGACAGAAAAACACCAATGAAAAACTGTTTTTT; CDR3: CAISPGQKNTNEKLFF
V: TRBV20-1; J: TRBJ1-5; D: TRBD1; size: NA; DNA: TGCAGTGCTAGGACGGGACAGGGGCGTCAGCCCCAGCATTTT; CDR3: CSARTGQGRQPQHF
V: TRBV20-1; J: TRBJ2-7; D: NA; size: NA; DNA: TGCAGTGCAACCCGGGGGGCGCACGAGCAGTACTTC; CDR3: CSATRGAHEQYF
V: TRBV29-1; J: TRBJ2-5; D: NA; size: NA; DNA: TGCAGCGTTGCGGCAGGGGTAGAGACCCAGTACTTC; CDR3: CSVAAGVETQYF
V: TRBV13; J: TRBJ2-5; D: NA; size: NA; DNA: TGTGCCAGCACTTTACGGGGGCGAGGGGAGACCCAGTACTTC; CDR3: CASTLRGRGETQYF
V: TRBV3-1; J: TRBJ1-1; D: NA; size: few; DNA: TGTGCCAGCAGCGAACCGGGCACTGAAGCTTTCTTT; CDR3: CASSEPGTEAFF
V: TRBV10-3; J: TRBJ2-3; D: NA; size: many; DNA: TGTGCCATCAGTGAGCGCCTCAGCACAGATACGCAGTATTTT; CDR3: CAISERLSTDTQYF
V: TRBV7-9; J: TRBJ2-2; D: TRBD2; size: NA; DNA: TGTGCCAGCAGCATCACTAGCGGGAGTAAAGCCGGGGAGCTGTTTTTT; CDR3: CASSITSGSKAGELFF
V: TRBV27; J: TRBJ1-5; D: NA; size: NA; DNA: TGTGCCAGCAGTGACACCCTGACAGGTACCGATCAGCCCCAGCATTTT; CDR3: CASSDTLTGTDQPQHF
V: TRBV5-1; J: TRBJ2-5; D: NA; size: NA; DNA: TGCGCCAGCAATTTCCGGGGTAGCCGCGGGGAGACCCAGTACTTC; CDR3: CASNFRGSRGETQYF
V: TRBV20-1; J: TRBJ2-4; D: NA; size: once; DNA: TGCAGTGTAAAAGCCCCGGATGTGAGCGGTACCCAGTACTTC; CDR3: CSVKAPDVSGTQYF
V: TRBV7-2; J: TRBJ2-3; D: NA; size: few; DNA: TGTGCCAGCAGCTTCCGGCTCCCCACAGATACGCAGTATTTT; CDR3: CASSFRLPTDTQYF
V: TRBV3-1; J: TRBJ2-3; D: NA; size: NA; DNA: TGTGCCAGCAGCCTCACTCATCTTGGGCAGGGAAGCACAGATACGCAGTATTTT; CDR3: CASSLTHLGQGSTDTQYF
V: TRBV7-9; J: TRBJ2-7; D: NA; size: few; DNA: TGTGCCAGCAGCTCTCCAGGGACCCGCCGGAACGAGCAGTACTTC; CDR3: CASSSPGTRRNEQYF
V: TRBV24-1; J: TRBJ2-1; D: NA; size: NA; DNA: TGTGCCACCAGTGTACAACCCCCGGGGGAGCAGTTCTTC; CDR3: CATSVQPPGEQFF
V: TRBV20-1; J: TRBJ2-1; D: TRBD2; size: NA; DNA: TGCAGTGCTAGTTTCGGGAGGGCCGCGGATGAGCAGTTCTTC; CDR3: CSASFGRAADEQFF
V: TRBV2; J: TRBJ2-3; D: TRBD2; size: NA; DNA: TGTGCCAGCAGTGGGAAATATAGCGGGAGGGCCCTTAGCACAGATACGCAGTATTTT; CDR3: CASSGKYSGRALSTDTQYF
V: TRBV12-3/TRBV12-4; J: TRBJ2-2; D: TRBD1; size: NA; DNA: TGTGCCAGCACCCACGGGACAGGGCCCGGGGAGCTGTTTTTT; CDR3: CASTHGTGPGELFF
V: TRBV7-3; J: TRBJ1-2; D: TRBD1; size: few; DNA: TGTGCCAGCAGCCTAAGACCCGGGACAGGTGGGGGCTACACCTTC; CDR3: CASSLRPGTGGGYTF
V: TRBV6-1; J: TRBJ2-2; D: TRBD2; size: NA; DNA: TGTGCCAGCACCCTGGGTTGGGTAGCGGGAGACTATACCGGGGAGCTGTTTTTT; CDR3: CASTLGWVAGDYTGELFF
V: TRBV4-2; J: TRBJ1-3; D: NA; size: NA; DNA: TGTGCCAGCAGCCAAGATTCGGGAAGAAACACCATATATTTT; CDR3: CASSQDSGRNTIYF
V: TRBV12-3/TRBV12-4; J: TRBJ2-7; D: TRBD2; size: NA; DNA: TGTGCCAGCAGCTCCGCCGGTAGCGGGAGAATCTACGAGCAGTACTTC; CDR3: CASSSAGSGRIYEQYF
V: TRBV2; J: TRBJ2-7; D: NA; size: NA; DNA: TGTGCCAGCAGGTCTGTGGTCGAGCAGTACTTC; CDR3: CASRSVVEQYF
V: TRBV2; J: TRBJ1-1; D: NA; size: NA; DNA: TGTGCCAGCAGGCCGCAGGGGCCCACGGAAGCTTTCTTT; CDR3: CASRPQGPTEAFF
V: TRBV7-3; J: TRBJ1-6; D: NA; size: NA; DNA: TGTGCCAGCAGCTTAACAAGCGGGGGAAATTCACCCCTCCACTTT; CDR3: CASSLTSGGNSPLHF
V: TRBV10-3; J: TRBJ2-5; D: NA; size: NA; DNA: TGTGCCATCAGCCCCTCAAGGGAGACCCAGTACTTC; CDR3: CAISPSRETQYF
V: TRBV27; J: TRBJ1-2; D: NA; size: NA; DNA: TGTGTGACTATCGCCCACGGGGGGCCCACAGGAACCCCTGGCTACACCTTC; CDR3: CVTIAHGGPTGTPGYTF
V: TRBV6-1; J: TRBJ2-1; D: TRBD1; size: NA; DNA: TGTGCCAGCAAGTGGACAGGGGGCTTCGATGAGCAGTTCTTC; CDR3: CASKWTGGFDEQFF
V: TRBV7-8; J: TRBJ2-1; D: NA; size: few; DNA: TGTGCCAGCAGCCCCGCACGGCAGGAGCAGTTCTTC; CDR3: CASSPARQEQFF
V: TRBV28; J: TRBJ1-6; D: NA; size: NA; DNA: TGTGCCAGCGGCAGGCAGGTATACGGTTCACCCCTCCACTTT; CDR3: CASGRQVYGSPLHF
V: TRBV12-3/TRBV12-4; J: TRBJ2-1; D: TRBD2; size: NA; DNA: TGTGCCACCGCGGGTAGCGGGAGTTCCTACAATGAGCAGTTCTTC; CDR3: CATAGSGSSYNEQFF
V: TRBV4-1; J: TRBJ2-4; D: NA; size: few; DNA: TGCGCCAGCAGCCAAGATGGGGCCCCTGCGGGCTCCAAAAACATTCAGTACTTC; CDR3: CASSQDGAPAGSKNIQYF
V: TRBV4-1; J: TRBJ2-7; D: TRBD2; size: NA; DNA: TGCGCCAGCAGCCAAGTTCTGACGGGAGGCTACGAGCAGTACTTC; CDR3: CASSQVLTGGYEQYF
V: TRBV24-1; J: TRBJ2-1; D: TRBD1; size: few; DNA: TGTGCCACCAGTGATCCACAGGGGGCCTTGATCAATGAGCAGTTCTTC; CDR3: CATSDPQGALINEQFF
V: TRBV12-3/TRBV12-4; J: TRBJ1-4; D: TRBD1; size: NA; DNA: TGTGCCAGCAGTTTGGAGACAGGGGCAGTTAGTAAACTGTTTTTT; CDR3: CASSLETGAVSKLFF
V: TRBV5-1; J: TRBJ2-1; D: TRBD1; size: NA; DNA: TGCGCCAGCAGCGACTCCGGGACAGGGAAAGAGACCCAGTTCTTC; CDR3: CASSDSGTGKETQFF
V: TRBV6-5; J: TRBJ1-1; D: NA; size: NA; DNA: TGTGCCAGCAGATTTACAGGGACCACTGAAGCTTTCTTT; CDR3: CASRFTGTTEAFF
V: TRBV6-1; J: TRBJ2-7; D: TRBD1; size: few; DNA: TGTGCCAGCACGAGGGATTCGGACAGGGCCCCCACCTACGAGCAGTACTTC; CDR3: CASTRDSDRAPTYEQYF
V: TRBV9; J: TRBJ2-5; D: NA; size: few; DNA: TGTGCCAGCAGCGTAGCACCAGACGGGCAGTACTTC; CDR3: CASSVAPDGQYF
V: TRBV20-1; J: TRBJ2-1; D: TRBD1; size: NA; DNA: TGCAGTGCTAGTCAGGGGGAAGGTGAGCAGTTCTTC; CDR3: CSASQGEGEQFF
V: TRBV14; J: TRBJ1-2; D: TRBD1; size: NA; DNA: TGTGCCAGCAGCCACGACAGGGGCCATGGCTACACCTTC; CDR3: CASSHDRGHGYTF
V: TRBV27; J: TRBJ2-5; D: NA; size: NA; DNA: TGTGCCAGCAGTTTAAGGAGACAACGAGAGACCCAGTACTTC; CDR3: CASSLRRQRETQYF
V: TRBV3-1; J: TRBJ2-7; D: NA; size: few; DNA: TGTGCCAGCAGCCATGGGTGGTCGGTGGGGTACGAGCAGTACTTC; CDR3: CASSHGWSVGYEQYF
V: TRBV6-6; J: TRBJ2-3; D: NA; size: NA; DNA: TGTGCCAGCAGTTACTCGAGGGGTCGCACAGATACGCAGTATTTT; CDR3: CASSYSRGRTDTQYF